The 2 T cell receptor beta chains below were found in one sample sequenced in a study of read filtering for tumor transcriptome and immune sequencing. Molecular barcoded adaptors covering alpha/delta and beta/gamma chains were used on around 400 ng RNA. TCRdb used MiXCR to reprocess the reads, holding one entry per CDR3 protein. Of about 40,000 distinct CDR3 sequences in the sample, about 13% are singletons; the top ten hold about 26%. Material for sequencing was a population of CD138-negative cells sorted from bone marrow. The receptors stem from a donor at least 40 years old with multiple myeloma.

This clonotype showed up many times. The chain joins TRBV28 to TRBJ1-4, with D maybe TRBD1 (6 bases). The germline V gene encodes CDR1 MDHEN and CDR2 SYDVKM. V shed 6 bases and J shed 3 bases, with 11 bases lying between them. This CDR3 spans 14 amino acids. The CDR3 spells CASRQGGPNEKLFF. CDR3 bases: TGTGCCAGCAGGCAAGGGGGGCCTAATGAAAAACTGTTTTTT.

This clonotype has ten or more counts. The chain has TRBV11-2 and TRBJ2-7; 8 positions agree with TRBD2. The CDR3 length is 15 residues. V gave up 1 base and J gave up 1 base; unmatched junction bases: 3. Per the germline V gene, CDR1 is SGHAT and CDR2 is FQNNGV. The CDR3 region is CASSLVQRGSYEQYF. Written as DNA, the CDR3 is TGTGCCAGCAGCTTAGTCCAGCGGGGGTCCTACGAGCAGTACTTC.